The sequence of this TCR beta chain was determined in a study of early T cells in non-severe SARS-CoV-2 infection. In the study overall: Alpha and beta chains were unpaired, from unsorted whole-blood bulk RNA.

The V gene's germline CDR1 is DFQATT and CDR2 SNEGSKA (reference sequence). Trimming cost V 0 bases and J 5 bases, with 10 bases left between them. The CDR3 extends over 13 amino acids. cDNA molecules, individually, were tagged with unique molecular identifiers. From the 5' RACE reads, TCRdb called clonotypes with MiXCR, one entry per CDR3 protein. The sample holds fewer than 85,000 distinct CDR3 sequences, about 15% seen once. Study-wide results and limits: VDJdb matching, biased toward anti-spike CD8 responses, missed private and CD4 specificities.

This clonotype was counted a few times. What it recognizes is unknown. Sample: whole blood. This sequence originates from an adult who was a healthcare worker with PCR-confirmed SARS-CoV-2 infection or an uninfected control (not recorded which). The rearrangement links TRBV20-1 to TRBJ2-5; unclear D gene. CDR3 amino acids: CSARDWSAETQYF. CDR3 sequence (DNA): TGCAGTGCTAGAGATTGGTCTGCGGAGACCCAGTACTTC.